Detailed here is one TCR beta chain. Its antigen is currently not known. Per-nucleotide qualities are absent, and no much larger clonotype sits a single base away. The cohort consisted of hundreds of healthy bone marrow donors. At the time of sampling, every cohort member was nominally healthy, though immune exposures that went unrecorded were likely present. The donor was CMV seronegative and was included in the group of a few hundred seronegative cohort members. A peripheral blood sample was collected from each donor, and TCR beta sequencing was performed on peripheral blood mononuclear cells. Genomic DNA was extracted from the blood cell samples with the Qiagen DNeasy Blood Extraction Kit. To prepare the library, the immunoSEQ multiplex PCR assay was applied. A mixture of 60 forward primers for TCR Vbeta segments and 13 reverse primers for TCR Jbeta segments was used in the multiplex PCR. The CDR3 region of rearranged TCR beta genes was amplified from genomic DNA with a multiplex PCR assay. The amplified TCR beta libraries were sequenced on the Illumina HiSeq System as 87-base-pair reads. The paper's processing steps were these. A later analysis tallied tens of millions of unique TCR beta chains across the 666 repertoires, and around 10 million of those chains were shared by two or more donors. Raw reads were error-corrected and collapsed into unique sequences by a nearest-neighbor algorithm in which closely related sequences were merged to remove PCR and sequencing errors. Alignment of CDR3 sequences to IMGT reference sequences was used to assign V, D and J gene segments. For a sequence to be retained, a match of at least six nucleotides to both a V gene segment and a J gene segment was required. A rearrangement counted as productive if the CDR3 had no stop codons and remained in frame with V and J, and every other rearrangement counted as non-productive. Following IMGT convention, CDR3 was defined as the stretch from the second conserved V-encoded cysteine to the conserved J-encoded phenylalanine. Sequences without an unambiguous match to a single V gene segment were excluded from the earlier analysis of approximately 600 of the donors. In an earlier analysis of almost 600 of the donors, a V segment was called functional when productive rearrangements were above 56.7%, and segregating when the standard deviation between donors exceeded 5%. A statistical classification framework was built for diagnosing cytomegalovirus status from the catalog of TCR beta chain sequences. A later analysis assigned V and J genes by comparing TCR nucleotide sequences with IMGT/GENE-DB human TR gene sequences. Using the TCRdist pipeline, a later analysis assigned CDR3 sequences along with most-parsimonious VDJ recombination scenarios. In a later analysis, each TCR beta chain was defined by its CDR3 amino acid sequence together with its V-gene family, and reads lacking a unique V-gene family were excluded. A later analysis removed roughly 590 highly shared, low-generation-probability nucleotide sequences to deal with suspected cross-contamination and a sequencing artifact. In a later analysis, a clonal expansion index for each public chain was calculated from normalized within-repertoire ranks of inferred template counts. In a later analysis, generation probabilities were computed using a VDJ recombination model fitted to out-of-frame rearrangements, and the results were checked against IGoR. In a later analysis, TCR-TCR, TCR-HLA and TCR-CMV co-occurrence was scored with hypergeometric tests, and a repertoire-size bias correction was applied to TCR pairs. A later analysis estimated false discovery rates by permuting HLA or CMV assignments 20 times. In a later analysis, co-occurring TCRs were grouped with DBSCAN, and TCRdist sequence similarity was added when clustering was performed within HLA-allele-positive subsets. For co-occurrence clustering, repertoires with fewer than 30,000 or more than 120,000 public chains were excluded, along with four to six repertoires with anomalous nucleotide sharing. Here the immuneACCESS table is served through TCRdb, limited to in-frame sequences with V and J called. Missing clones are a known gap in these copies; in checked studies unresolved V genes cover under half, and the rest lacks a known reason. That table is the source of V, J and clone size, and D and trimming were worked out from the DNA. This sample lists 100,000 to 150,000 clones; about 84% were detected once. Clones ranked in the top ten supply roughly 1.1% of the sample.

The data belong to a study of cytomegalovirus exposure and HLA in healthy donors (dated by TCRdb to 2016 to 2017). At the level of the whole study: An earlier analysis of roughly 500 of the donors reported about 280 Gb of sequence data and some 110 million unique TCR beta sequences obtained from roughly 180 million T cells. About 300 gigabases of sequencing data and approximately 91 million unique TCR sequences made up an early release that covered fewer than 650 HLA-typed donors. Among the roughly 400 genotyped donors, around 81% belonged to the genetic ancestry cluster associated with self-reported Caucasian donors. The study was designed to test whether signatures of past pathogen exposure could be identified by cataloging public T cell receptors. The study used immunosequencing to profile the T cell repertoires of approximately 630 subjects and linked those repertoires to cytomegalovirus serostatus. In addition to the first cohort of approximately 650 subjects, a separate validation cohort of 120 different subjects was used. To predict cytomegalovirus infection status, the study combined high-throughput TCR immunosequencing, statistical association of individual TCRs with disease status, and machine learning. A later analysis re-analyzed previously published TCR beta repertoires from about 600 donors and added high-resolution HLA genotyping to study TCR occurrence patterns. Rather than drawing on any new phenotypic data, the later analysis identified candidate immune exposures from TCR beta sequences and the way those sequences occurred across donors. To decide whether each TCR beta V gene segment behaved as functional or pseudogenic, an earlier analysis of 587 of the donors relied on high-throughput TCR beta sequencing. Donor age, sex, ethnicity and CMV serostatus were collected together with the repertoire data. A later genetic analysis took genome-wide SNP genotypes for about three fifths of the 666 donors and used that subset as a discovery cohort. All discovery cohort repertoires had been generated on a single sequencing platform. HLA typing covered class I and class II loci at four-digit resolution. The number of donors typed differed by locus, with about 629-630 for A, B, C, DRB1 and DQB1, around 560 for DQA1, 600 to 610 for DPA1, and about 450 for DPB1. Roughly 5 DR-DQ haplotypes were treated as single units for association and clustering because of strong linkage in the cohort. Across around 400 genotyped donors of the cohort, an average of roughly 230,000 unique TCR beta nucleotide sequences per donor were sequenced, and about a sixth of those sequences were non-productive.

Paper-wide results and their limitations: Because some donors lacked HLA typing at each locus, the association tests relied only on the typed subset. According to a later analysis, TCR association rates differed among HLA loci, with DRB1 alleles showing the most associated TCRs and HLA-C alleles showing the fewest. In a later analysis, HLA-associated TCR beta chains were found to be more clonally expanded and to have lower generation probabilities than equally common non-associated chains. In vitro tests confirmed that a few of the cytomegalovirus-associated TCR beta chains recognize cytomegalovirus antigens. Linkage disequilibrium might explain the correlated functional status among segregating V segments, but an unknown experimental factor could not be ruled out. When HLA alleles, especially DR and DQ, strongly co-occurred, attributing TCR associations to individual alleles was difficult. A later analysis associated 15,000 or so TCR beta sequences with specific HLA alleles at a false discovery rate of 0.05. A cluster of highly shared sequence variants was judged likely to represent a technical artifact of the sequencing pipeline. The authors suggested that the approach could potentially be extended to other disease states and immunological phenotypes. Compared with the approximately 670-donor mean, donors in an Asian-associated ancestry cluster had fewer N-insertions in productive TCRs, according to a later genetic analysis. Immune exposure information for the cohort was limited to CMV serostatus. According to a later analysis, parvovirus B19, influenza, CMV and Epstein-Barr virus appeared linked to several top co-occurrence clusters. Cytomegalovirus status was reported to be diagnosed by the classifier with high specificity and sensitivity in both the original and validation cohorts. According to a later analysis, most CMV-associated TCR beta chains appeared to be HLA-restricted, and the HLA associations seemed to be driven largely by CMV exposure. A further reported finding was that TCR beta sequences accurately predicted the HLA-A and HLA-B alleles for most subjects in the first cohort. A total of 150 to 200 TCR beta chains were listed by the study as associated with cytomegalovirus. An association between a missense DCLRE1C variant and V-gene and J-gene trimming of TCR beta chains was found in a later genetic analysis and replicated in an independent cohort. In an earlier analysis of some 540 of the donors, most TCR beta V segments appeared in productive rearrangements about 87% or about 30% of the time, broadly matching IMGT annotations. Only TCR beta chains were sequenced in this cohort, and the absence of alpha or paired-chain data limited detectable features. While some public TCRs were present in many individuals, most TCR sequences turned up only very rarely across donors. Because counts were too low, roughly 16 rarely observed V segments, including chromosome 9 orphons, were left out of the earlier analysis of 500 to 750 of the donors. Roughly uniform sequencing depth across donors was assumed in presence/absence analyses, although this assumption may not hold.

The material sequenced was PBMCs. This sequence was found in a boy aged 10-17 years in good health and CMV-seronegative.

The DNA reads as follows: TGTGCCAGCAGCTTCTACTACAGGGGGCCGGGGTCCTACGAGCAGTACTTC. Its translation reads: CASSFYYRGPGSYEQYF. In this chain, TRBV5-6 is recombined with TRBJ2-7; 9 central nucleotides agree with TRBD1. CDR1 and CDR2 (SGHDT, YYEEEE) derive from the germline V gene. From V the trimming removes 2 bases and from J it removes 1 base, while the gene matches leave 10 bases of the junction unaccounted for. Including the terminal cysteine and phenylalanine, the CDR3 comprises 17 residues. Only the CDR3 region is kept as DNA, spanning 51 bases read in frame from base 1.